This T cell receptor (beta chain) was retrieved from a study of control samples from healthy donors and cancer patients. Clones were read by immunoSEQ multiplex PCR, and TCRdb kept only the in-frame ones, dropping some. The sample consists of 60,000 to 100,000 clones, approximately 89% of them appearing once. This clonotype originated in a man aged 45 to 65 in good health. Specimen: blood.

In DNA, the CDR3 is TGTGCCAGCAGCTTGGGAGGGGGAGGGGGCACCCTCCACTTT. Its protein is CASSLGGGGGTLHF. This sequence joins TRBV5-6 and TRBJ1-6, with 7 nucleotides matching TRBD1. CDR1 SGHDT and CDR2 YYEEEE come from the germline V gene. The junction had 8 bases not matched to a gene; V was cut back by 0 bases and J by 14 bases. The CDR3 contains 14 residues.